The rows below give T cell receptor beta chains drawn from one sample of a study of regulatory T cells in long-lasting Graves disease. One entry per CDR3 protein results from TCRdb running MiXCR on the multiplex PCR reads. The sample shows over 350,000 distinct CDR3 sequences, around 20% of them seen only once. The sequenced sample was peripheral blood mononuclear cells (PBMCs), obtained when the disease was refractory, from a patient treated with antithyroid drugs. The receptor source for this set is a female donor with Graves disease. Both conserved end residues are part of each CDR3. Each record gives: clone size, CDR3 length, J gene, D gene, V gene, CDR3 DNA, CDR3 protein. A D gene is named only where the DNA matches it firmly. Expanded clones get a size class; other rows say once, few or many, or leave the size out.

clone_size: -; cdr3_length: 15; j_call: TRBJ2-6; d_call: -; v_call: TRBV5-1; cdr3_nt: TGCGCCAGCAGCTTGGGGGGGACTGGGGCCAACGTCCTGACTTTC; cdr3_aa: CASSLGGTGANVLTF
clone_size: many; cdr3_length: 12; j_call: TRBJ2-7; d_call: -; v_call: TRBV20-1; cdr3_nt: TGCAGTGCTAGTCCAATCTCCTACGAGCAGTACTTC; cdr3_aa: CSASPISYEQYF
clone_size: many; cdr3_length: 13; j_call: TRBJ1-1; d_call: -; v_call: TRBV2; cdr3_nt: TGTGCCAGCAGTGGGGTGGAGAACACTGAAGCTTTCTTT; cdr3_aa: CASSGVENTEAFF
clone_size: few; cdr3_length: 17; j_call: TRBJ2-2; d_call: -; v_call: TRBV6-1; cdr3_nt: TGTGCCAGCAGCAATGTATTCGAACGGAGGAACACCGGGGAGCTGTTTTTT; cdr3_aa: CASSNVFERRNTGELFF
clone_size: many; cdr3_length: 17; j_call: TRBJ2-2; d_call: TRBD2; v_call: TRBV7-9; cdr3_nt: TGTGCCAGCAGTTACTCGACTAGCGGAAGGAACACCGGGGAGCTGTTTTTT; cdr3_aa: CASSYSTSGRNTGELFF
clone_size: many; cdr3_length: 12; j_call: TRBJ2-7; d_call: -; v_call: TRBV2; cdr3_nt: TGTGCCAGCAGGGCCGTCGCCTACGAGCAGTACTTC; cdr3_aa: CASRAVAYEQYF
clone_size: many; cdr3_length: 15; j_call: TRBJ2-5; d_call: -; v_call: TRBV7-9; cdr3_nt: TGTGCCAGCAGCTTAGACCTTCTGGGAAGAGAGACCCAGTACTTC; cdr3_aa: CASSLDLLGRETQYF
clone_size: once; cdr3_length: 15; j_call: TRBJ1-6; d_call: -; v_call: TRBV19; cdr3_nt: TGTGCCAGTAGTATAGTAGCGGACGGCCTATCACCCCTCCACTTT; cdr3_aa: CASSIVADGLSPLHF
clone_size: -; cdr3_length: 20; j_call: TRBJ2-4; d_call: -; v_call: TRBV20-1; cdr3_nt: TGCAGTGCTAGCGCCGACCTGGCTACGAGCGCCGACCTAGCTAAGGACATTCAGTACTTC; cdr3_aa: CSASADLATSADLAKDIQYF
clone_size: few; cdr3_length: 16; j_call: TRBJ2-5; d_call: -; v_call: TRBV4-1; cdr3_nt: TGCGCCAGCAGCCAAGATTGGCCAGCGGCCCAAGAGACCCAGTACTTC; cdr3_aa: CASSQDWPAAQETQYF
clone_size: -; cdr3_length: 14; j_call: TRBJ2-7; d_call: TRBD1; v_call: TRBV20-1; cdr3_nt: TGCAGTGCTACCCCCGGGACAGGGGGCTACGAGCAGTACTTC; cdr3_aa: CSATPGTGGYEQYF
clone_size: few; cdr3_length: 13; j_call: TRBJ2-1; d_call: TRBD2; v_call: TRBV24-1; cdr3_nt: TGTGCCACCAGTGAACTAGCGGGATTAGAGCAGTTCTTC; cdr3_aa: CATSELAGLEQFF
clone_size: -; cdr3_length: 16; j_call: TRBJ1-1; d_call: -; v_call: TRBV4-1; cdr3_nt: TGCGCCAGCAGCCAAGCCACCGGGACGCAAAGAAATGAAGCTTTCTTT; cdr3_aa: CASSQATGTQRNEAFF
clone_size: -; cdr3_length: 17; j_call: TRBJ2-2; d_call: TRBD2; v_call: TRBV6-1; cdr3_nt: TGTGCCAGCACCAGCCCGACTAGCGGGAGGTTCACCGGGGAGCTGTTTTTT; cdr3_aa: CASTSPTSGRFTGELFF
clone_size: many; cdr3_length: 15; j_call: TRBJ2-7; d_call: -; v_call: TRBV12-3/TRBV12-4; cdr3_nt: TGTGCCAGCAGCTCCCGCCGACAGCGCCTCTACGAGCAGTACTTC; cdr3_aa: CASSSRRQRLYEQYF
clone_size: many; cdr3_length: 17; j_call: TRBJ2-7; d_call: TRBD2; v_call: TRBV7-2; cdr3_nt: TGTGCCAGCAGCTTATCTCCGGGACTAGCGGGAGCATACGAGCAGTACTTC; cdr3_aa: CASSLSPGLAGAYEQYF
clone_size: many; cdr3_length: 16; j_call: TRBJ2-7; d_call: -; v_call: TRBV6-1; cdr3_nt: TGTGCCAGCAGTGCAGGCCCGCTTGACAGATCCTACGAGCAGTACTTC; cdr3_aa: CASSAGPLDRSYEQYF
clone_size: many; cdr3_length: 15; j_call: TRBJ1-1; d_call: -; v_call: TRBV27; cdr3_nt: TGTGCCAGCAGTTTAAGAGACAGTGGGAACACTGAAGCTTTCTTT; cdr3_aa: CASSLRDSGNTEAFF
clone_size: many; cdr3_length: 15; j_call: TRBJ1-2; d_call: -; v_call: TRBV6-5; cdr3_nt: TGTGCCAGCAGTTACTCGGACAGCGACTTCTATGGCTACACCTTC; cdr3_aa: CASSYSDSDFYGYTF
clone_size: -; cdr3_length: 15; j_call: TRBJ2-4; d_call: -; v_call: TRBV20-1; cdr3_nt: TGCAGTGCTAGAACGAGGGGGGGAGCCAAAAACATTCAGTACTTC; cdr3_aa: CSARTRGGAKNIQYF